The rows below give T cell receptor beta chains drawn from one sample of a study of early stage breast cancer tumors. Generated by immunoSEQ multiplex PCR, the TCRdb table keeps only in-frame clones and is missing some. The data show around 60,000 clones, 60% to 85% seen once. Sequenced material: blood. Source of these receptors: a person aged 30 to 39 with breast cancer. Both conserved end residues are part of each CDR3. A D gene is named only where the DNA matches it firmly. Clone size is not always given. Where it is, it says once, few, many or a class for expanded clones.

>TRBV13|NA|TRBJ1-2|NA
TGTGCCAGCAGCTTAGCCAGGGGTGCAGGCTACACCTTC
CASSLARGAGYTF
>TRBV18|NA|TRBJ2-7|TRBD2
TGTGCCAGCTCATCCCAGTTCCGGGCGGGAGGTGCCTACGAGCAGTACTTC
CASSSQFRAGGAYEQYF
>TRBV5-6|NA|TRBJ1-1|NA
TGTGCCAGCAGCTTGTCAGCCGGCACTGAAGCTTTCTTT
CASSLSAGTEAFF
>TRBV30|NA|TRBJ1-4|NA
TGTGCCTGGAGGAGGACTGTCAGTAATGAAAAACTGTTTTTT
CAWRRTVSNEKLFF
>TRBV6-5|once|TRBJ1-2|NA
TGTGCCAGCAGACGCTCGATTGAGGGAGGCTACACCTTC
CASRRSIEGGYTF
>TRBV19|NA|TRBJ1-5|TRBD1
TGTGCCAGTAGTATTACTGACAGGGGCGGTAATCAGCCCCAGCATTTT
CASSITDRGGNQPQHF
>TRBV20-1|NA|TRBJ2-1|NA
TGCAGTGGCACGAACAATGAGCAGTTCTTC
CSGTNNEQFF
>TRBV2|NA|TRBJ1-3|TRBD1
TGTGCCAGCAGTAAGGGGGCCTCTGGAAACACCATATATTTT
CASSKGASGNTIYF
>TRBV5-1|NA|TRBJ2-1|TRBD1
TGCGCCAGCAGCGAGGGGACAGGGAACAATGAGCAGTTCTTC
CASSEGTGNNEQFF
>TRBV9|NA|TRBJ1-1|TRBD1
TGTGCCAGCAGCACCGGACAGGTGACGGGTAACGAAGCTTTCTTT
CASSTGQVTGNEAFF
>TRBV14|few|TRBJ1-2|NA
TGTGCCAGCAGCCTGAACAGGGACTATGGCTACACCTTC
CASSLNRDYGYTF
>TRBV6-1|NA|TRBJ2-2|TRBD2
TGTGCCAGCGAGGGGCGGGAGGGCGACACCGGGGAGCTGTTTTTT
CASEGREGDTGELFF
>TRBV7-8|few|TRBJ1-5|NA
TGTGCCAGCAGCGCCCTCCGCGCGGTCAATCAGCCCCAGCATTTT
CASSALRAVNQPQHF
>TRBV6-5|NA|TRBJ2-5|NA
TGTGCCAGCAGAAGAACAGGGGTAGGGGGGGAGACCCAGTACTTC
CASRRTGVGGETQYF
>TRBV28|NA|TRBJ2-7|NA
TGTGCCAGCCGGGGAGGCGCCTACGAGCAGTACTTC
CASRGGAYEQYF
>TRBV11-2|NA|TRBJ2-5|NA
TGTGCCAGCAGCTGGGGAACAGTCCAACAAGAGACCCAGTACTTC
CASSWGTVQQETQYF
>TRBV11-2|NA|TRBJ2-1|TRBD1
TGTGCCAGCAGCTTAGGAGGACAGGGCGGGGCGTACCACAATGAGCAGTTCTTC
CASSLGGQGGAYHNEQFF
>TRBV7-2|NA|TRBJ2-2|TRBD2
TGTGCCAGCAGCTTAGTTCCGCCGGGACTAGCGGACTTCACCGGGGAGCTGTTTTTT
CASSLVPPGLADFTGELFF
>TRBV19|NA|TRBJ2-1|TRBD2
TGTGCCAGTAGTATAAGGACTAGCGGAGACAATGAGCAGTTCTTC
CASSIRTSGDNEQFF
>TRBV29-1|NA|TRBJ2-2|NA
TGCAGCGTTGAAGATCATGGGGGCCGGACCGGGGAGCTGTTTTTT
CSVEDHGGRTGELFF
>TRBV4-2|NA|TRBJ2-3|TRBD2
TGTGCCAGCAGCCAAGATGCTAGCGGGATCACAGATACGCAGTATTTT
CASSQDASGITDTQYF
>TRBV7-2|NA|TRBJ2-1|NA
TGTGCCAGCAGCCCAGGGACGCTTTACAATGAGCAGTTCTTC
CASSPGTLYNEQFF
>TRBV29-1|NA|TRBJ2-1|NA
TGCAGCGTTTCCCTCGGAGGGCTACTCAATGAGCAGTTCTTC
CSVSLGGLLNEQFF
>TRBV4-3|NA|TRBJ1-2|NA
TGCGCCAGCAGCCAGCAGGGGTGGAACTATGGCTACACCTTC
CASSQQGWNYGYTF
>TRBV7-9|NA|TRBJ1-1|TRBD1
TGTGCCAGCAGCTTGGGACAGGGGAACACTGAAGCTTTCTTT
CASSLGQGNTEAFF
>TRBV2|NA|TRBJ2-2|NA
TGTGCCAGCACCCGGGAGCTTAACACCGGGGAGCTGTTTTTT
CASTRELNTGELFF
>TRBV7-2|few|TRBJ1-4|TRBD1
TGTGCCAGCAGCCCCGGGACAGCAAATGAAAAACTGTTTTTT
CASSPGTANEKLFF
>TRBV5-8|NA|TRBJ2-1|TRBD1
TGTGCCAGCAGCTTGGGGGACAGGGGGAACAATGAGCAGTTCTTC
CASSLGDRGNNEQFF
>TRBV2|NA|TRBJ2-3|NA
TGTGCCAGCCACCGTGGGCCAGGGGGGGCAGATACGCAGTATTTT
CASHRGPGGADTQYF
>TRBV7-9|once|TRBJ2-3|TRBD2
TGTGCCAGCAGCGCAAGGACTAGCCCAGATACGCAGTATTTT
CASSARTSPDTQYF
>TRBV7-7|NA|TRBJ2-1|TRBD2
TGTGCTAGCAGCTTATCTCCTAGCGGGAATATCTACAATGAGCAGTTCTTC
CASSLSPSGNIYNEQFF
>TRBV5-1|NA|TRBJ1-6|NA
TGCGCCAGCAGCAGGGTCGATAATTCACCCCTCCACTTT
CASSRVDNSPLHF
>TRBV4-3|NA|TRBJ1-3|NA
TGCGCCAGCAGCCACTTGGTAGGGGAGAGGAACACCATATATTTT
CASSHLVGERNTIYF
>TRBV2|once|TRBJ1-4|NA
TGTGCCAGCAGTGAAGCGCGGGTCGGCCCAAGGGAGGAAAAACTGTTTTTT
CASSEARVGPREEKLFF
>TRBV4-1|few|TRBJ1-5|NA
TGCGCCAGCAGCCAAGGGGGATTCAATCAGCCCCAGCATTTT
CASSQGGFNQPQHF
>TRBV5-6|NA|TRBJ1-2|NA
TGTGCCAGCAAATTCGAGGACTATGATGGCTACACCTTC
CASKFEDYDGYTF
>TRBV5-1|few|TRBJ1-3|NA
TGCGCCAGCAGCTTGGGCGGGGGAAACACCATATATTTT
CASSLGGGNTIYF
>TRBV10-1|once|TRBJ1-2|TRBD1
TGCGCCAGCAGCGCAACGGGGCGGACAGGGATGGAGTATGGCTACACCTTC
CASSATGRTGMEYGYTF
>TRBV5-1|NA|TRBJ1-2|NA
TGCGCCAGCAGCTTGGAGGGCAGGGAGAGAGGCTACACCTTC
CASSLEGRERGYTF
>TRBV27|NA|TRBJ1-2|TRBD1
TGTGCCAGTTCCGGGACAGACTATGGCTACACCTTC
CASSGTDYGYTF